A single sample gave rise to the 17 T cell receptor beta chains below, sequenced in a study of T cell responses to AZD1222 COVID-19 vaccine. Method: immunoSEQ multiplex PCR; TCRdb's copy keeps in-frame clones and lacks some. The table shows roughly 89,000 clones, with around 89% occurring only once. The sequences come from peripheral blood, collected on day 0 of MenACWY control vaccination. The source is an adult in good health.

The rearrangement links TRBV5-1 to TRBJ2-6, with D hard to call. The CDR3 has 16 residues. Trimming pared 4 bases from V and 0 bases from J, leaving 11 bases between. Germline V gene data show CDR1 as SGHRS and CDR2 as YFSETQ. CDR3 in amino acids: CASSPLMTSGANVLTF. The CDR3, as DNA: TGCGCCAGCAGCCCGCTGATGACCTCTGGGGCCAACGTCCTGACTTTC.

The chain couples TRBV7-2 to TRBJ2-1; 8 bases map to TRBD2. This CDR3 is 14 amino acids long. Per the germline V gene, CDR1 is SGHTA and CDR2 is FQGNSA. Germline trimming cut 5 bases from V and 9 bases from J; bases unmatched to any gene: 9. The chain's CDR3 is CASSTRRTSLEQFF. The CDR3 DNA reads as TGTGCCAGCAGCACCCGACGGACTAGCCTTGAGCAGTTCTTC. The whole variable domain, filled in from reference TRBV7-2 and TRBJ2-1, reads GAGVSQSPSNKVTEKGKDVELRCDPISGHTALYWYRQSLGQGLEFLIYFQGNSAPDKSGLPSDRFSAERTGGSVSTLTIQRTQQEDSAVYLCASSTRRTSLEQFFGPGTRLTVL.

DNA for the CDR3: TGCGCCAGCAGCCCGGTGGGGGACTCGAACACCGGGGAGCTGTTTTTT. Amino acids: CASSPVGDSNTGELFF. This chain uses TRBV5-1 with TRBJ2-2; possible D gene TRBD2, 6 bases. Deletions cut 4 bases from V and 0 bases from J, with 13 bases between. From germline, CDR1 is SGHRS and CDR2 YFSETQ. The CDR3 spans 16 residues.

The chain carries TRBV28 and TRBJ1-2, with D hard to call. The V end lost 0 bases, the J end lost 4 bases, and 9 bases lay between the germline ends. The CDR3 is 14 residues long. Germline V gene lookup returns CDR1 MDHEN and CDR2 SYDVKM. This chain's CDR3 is CASSLWSGSYGYTF. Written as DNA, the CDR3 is TGTGCCAGCAGTTTATGGTCGGGGTCCTATGGCTACACCTTC.

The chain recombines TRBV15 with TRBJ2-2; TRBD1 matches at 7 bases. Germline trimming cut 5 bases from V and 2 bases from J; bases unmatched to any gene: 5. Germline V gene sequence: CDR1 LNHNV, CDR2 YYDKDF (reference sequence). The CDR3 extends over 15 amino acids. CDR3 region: CATSVDRVNTGELFF. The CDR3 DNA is TGTGCCACCAGCGTCGACAGGGTCAACACCGGGGAGCTGTTTTTT.

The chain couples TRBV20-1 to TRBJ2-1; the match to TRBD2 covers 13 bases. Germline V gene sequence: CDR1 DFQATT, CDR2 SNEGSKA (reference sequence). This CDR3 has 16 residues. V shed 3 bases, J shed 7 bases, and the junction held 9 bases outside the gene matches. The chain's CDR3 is CSASRTSGRKKNEQFF. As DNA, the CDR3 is TGCAGTGCTAGTAGGACTAGCGGGAGAAAGAAGAATGAGCAGTTCTTC.

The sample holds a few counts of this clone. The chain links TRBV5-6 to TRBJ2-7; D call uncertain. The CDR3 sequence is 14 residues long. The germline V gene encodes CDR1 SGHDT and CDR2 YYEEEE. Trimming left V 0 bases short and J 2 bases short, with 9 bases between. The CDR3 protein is CASSLGAGPYEQYF. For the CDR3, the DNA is TGTGCCAGCAGCTTGGGGGCAGGCCCCTACGAGCAGTACTTC.

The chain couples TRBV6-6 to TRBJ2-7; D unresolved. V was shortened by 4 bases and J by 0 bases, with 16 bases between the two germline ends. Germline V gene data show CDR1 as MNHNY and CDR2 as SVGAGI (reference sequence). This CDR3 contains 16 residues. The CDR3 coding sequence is TGTGCCAGCAGTTGGAATAGTCACCCCTTCTCCTACGAGCAGTACTTC. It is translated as CASSWNSHPFSYEQYF.

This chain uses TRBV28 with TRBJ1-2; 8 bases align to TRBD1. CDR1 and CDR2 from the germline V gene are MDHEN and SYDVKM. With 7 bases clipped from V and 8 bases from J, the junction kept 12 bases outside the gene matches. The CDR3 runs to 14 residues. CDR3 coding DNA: TGTGCCAGCACCCTAGGCAGGGGGCTTAGGGGCTACACCTTC. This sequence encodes CASTLGRGLRGYTF.

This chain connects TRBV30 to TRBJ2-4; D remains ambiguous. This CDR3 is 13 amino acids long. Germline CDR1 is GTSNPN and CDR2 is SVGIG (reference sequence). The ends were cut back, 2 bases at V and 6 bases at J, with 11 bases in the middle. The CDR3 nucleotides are TGTGCCTGGAGTCCTTTCGACGTAAACATTCAGTACTTC. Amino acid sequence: CAWSPFDVNIQYF.

This chain's CDR3 is CSASLQGNTIYF. DNA for the CDR3: TGCAGTGCTAGTTTACAGGGAAACACCATATATTTT. The rearrangement uses TRBV20-1 and TRBJ1-3; D gene uncertain. V was cut by 3 bases and J by 4 bases, with 7 bases left in between. Germline values: CDR1 DFQATT, CDR2 SNEGSKA (reference sequence). This CDR3 comprises 12 residues.

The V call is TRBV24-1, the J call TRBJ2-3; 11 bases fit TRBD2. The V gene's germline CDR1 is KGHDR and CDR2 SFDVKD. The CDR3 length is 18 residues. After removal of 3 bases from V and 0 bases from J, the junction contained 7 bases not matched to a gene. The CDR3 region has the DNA TGTGCCACCAGTGATGCCGGGACTAGCGGAGCAAGCACAGATACGCAGTATTTT. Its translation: CATSDAGTSGASTDTQYF.

This CDR3 reads CASSWGGASSYNEQFF. CDR3 nucleotides: TGTGCCAGCAGCTGGGGGGGTGCGAGCTCCTACAATGAGCAGTTCTTC. The chain combines TRBV5-4 with TRBJ2-1; 7 bases are a match to TRBD2. The CDR3 runs to 16 residues. J was trimmed by 0 bases and V by 3 bases; bases with no gene match: 6. CDR1 and CDR2 from the germline V gene are SGHNT and YYREEE (reference sequence).

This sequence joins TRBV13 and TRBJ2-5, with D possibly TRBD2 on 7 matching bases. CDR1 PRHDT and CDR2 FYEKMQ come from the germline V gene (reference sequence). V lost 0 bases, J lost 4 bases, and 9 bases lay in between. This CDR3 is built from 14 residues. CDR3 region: CASSLGRGLETQYF. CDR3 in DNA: TGTGCCAGCAGCTTAGGGCGGGGGCTAGAGACCCAGTACTTC.

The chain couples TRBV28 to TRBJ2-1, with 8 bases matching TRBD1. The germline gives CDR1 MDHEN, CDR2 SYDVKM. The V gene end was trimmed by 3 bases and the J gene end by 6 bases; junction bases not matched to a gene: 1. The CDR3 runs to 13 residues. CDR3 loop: CASSLQGANEQFF. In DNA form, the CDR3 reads TGTGCCAGCAGTTTGCAGGGGGCCAATGAGCAGTTCTTC.

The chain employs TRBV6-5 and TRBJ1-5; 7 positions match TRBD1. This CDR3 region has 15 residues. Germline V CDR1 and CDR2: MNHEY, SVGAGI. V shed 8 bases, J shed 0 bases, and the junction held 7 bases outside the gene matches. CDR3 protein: CASRRQGGSNQPQHF. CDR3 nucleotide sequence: TGTGCCAGCCGGCGGCAGGGGGGTAGCAATCAGCCCCAGCATTTT.

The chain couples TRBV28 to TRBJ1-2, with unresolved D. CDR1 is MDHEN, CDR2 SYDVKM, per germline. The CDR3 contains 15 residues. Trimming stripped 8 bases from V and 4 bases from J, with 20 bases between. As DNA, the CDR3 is TGTGCCAGCTGGGCCCACACGGAGGGTTCCTATGGCTACACCTTC. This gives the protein CASWAHTEGSYGYTF.